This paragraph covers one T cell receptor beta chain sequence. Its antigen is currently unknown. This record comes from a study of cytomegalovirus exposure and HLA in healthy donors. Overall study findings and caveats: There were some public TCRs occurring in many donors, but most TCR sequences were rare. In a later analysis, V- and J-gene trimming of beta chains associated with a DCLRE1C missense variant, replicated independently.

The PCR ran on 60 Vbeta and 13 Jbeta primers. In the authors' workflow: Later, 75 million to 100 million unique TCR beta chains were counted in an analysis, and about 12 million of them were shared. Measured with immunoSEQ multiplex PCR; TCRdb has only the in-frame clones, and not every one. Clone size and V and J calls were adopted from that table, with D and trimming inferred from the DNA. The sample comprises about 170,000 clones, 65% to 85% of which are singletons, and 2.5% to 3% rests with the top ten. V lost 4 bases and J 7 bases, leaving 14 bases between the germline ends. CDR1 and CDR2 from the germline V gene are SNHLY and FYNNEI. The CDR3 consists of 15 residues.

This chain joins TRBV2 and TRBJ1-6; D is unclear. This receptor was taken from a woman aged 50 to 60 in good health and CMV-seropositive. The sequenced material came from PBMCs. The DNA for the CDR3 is TGTGCCAGCAGTGCGCAGGCCTCCGTGAATTCACCCCTCCACTTT. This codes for CASSAQASVNSPLHF.